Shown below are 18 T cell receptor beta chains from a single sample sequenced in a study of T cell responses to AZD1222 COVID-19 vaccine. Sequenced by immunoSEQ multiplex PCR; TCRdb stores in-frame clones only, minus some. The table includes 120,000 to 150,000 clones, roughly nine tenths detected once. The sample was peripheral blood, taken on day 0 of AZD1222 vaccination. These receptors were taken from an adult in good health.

The chain's CDR3 is CASSVSFIAGTGELFF. DNA for the CDR3: TGCGCCAGCAGCGTCTCGTTTATAGCGGGGACCGGGGAGCTGTTTTTT. The J gene is TRBJ2-2, the V gene TRBV5-1, with 8 bases identical to TRBD2. CDR1 SGHRS and CDR2 YFSETQ come from the germline V gene. Trimming at V came to 4 bases and at J to 5 bases, leaving 10 bases not matched to a gene. CDR3 length: 16 amino acids.

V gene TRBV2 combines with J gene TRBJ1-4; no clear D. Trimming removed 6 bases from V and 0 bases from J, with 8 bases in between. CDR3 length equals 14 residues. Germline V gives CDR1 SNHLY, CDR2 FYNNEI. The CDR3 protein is CASRERATNEKLFF. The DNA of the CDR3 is TGTGCCAGCAGGGAAAGGGCAACTAATGAAAAACTGTTTTTT. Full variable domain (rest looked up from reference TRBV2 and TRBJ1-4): EPEVTQTPSHQVTQMGQEVILRCVPISNHLYFYWYRQILGQKVEFLVSFYNNEISEKSEIFDDQFSVERPDGSNFTLKIRSTKLEDSAMYFCASRERATNEKLFFGSGTQLSVL.

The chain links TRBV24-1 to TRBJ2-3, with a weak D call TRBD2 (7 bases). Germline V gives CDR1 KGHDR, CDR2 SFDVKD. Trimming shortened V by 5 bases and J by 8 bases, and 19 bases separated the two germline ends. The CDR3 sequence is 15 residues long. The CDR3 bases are TGTGCCACCAGTGCGGCTTCTTCGGGGGGCGGTACGCAGTATTTT. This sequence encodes CATSAASSGGGTQYF.

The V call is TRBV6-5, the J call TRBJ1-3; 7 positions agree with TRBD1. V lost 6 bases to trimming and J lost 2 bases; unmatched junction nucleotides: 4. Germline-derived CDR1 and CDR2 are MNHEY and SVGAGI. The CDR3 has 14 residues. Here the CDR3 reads CASRETGTGNTIYF. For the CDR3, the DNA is TGTGCCAGCAGAGAGACAGGGACTGGAAACACCATATATTTT.

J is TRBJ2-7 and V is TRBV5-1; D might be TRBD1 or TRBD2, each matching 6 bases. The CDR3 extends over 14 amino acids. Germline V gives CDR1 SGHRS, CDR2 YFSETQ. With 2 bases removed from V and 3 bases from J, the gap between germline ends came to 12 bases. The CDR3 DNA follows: TGCGCCAGCAGCTTTGGGGGGCTCGACTACGAGCAGTACTTC. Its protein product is CASSFGGLDYEQYF.

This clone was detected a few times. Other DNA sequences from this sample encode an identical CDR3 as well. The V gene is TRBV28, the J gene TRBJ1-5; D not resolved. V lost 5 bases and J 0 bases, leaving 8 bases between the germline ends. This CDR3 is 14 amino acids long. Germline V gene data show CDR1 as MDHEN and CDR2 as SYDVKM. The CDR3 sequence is CASSPSYSNQPQHF. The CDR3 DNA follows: TGTGCCAGCAGTCCTTCCTATAGCAATCAGCCCCAGCATTTT.

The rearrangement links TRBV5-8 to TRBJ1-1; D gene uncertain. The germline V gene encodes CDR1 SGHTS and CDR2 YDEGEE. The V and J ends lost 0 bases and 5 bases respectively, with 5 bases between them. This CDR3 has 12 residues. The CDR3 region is CASSLVWTEAFF. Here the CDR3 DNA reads TGTGCCAGCAGCTTGGTTTGGACTGAAGCTTTCTTT.

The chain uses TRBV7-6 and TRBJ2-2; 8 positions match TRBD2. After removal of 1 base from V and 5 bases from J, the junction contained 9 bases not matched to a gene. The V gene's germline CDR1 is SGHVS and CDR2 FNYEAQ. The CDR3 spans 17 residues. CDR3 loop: CASSLGPGGGGTGELFF. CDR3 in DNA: TGTGCCAGCAGCTTAGGCCCCGGGGGGGGAGGAACCGGGGAGCTGTTTTTT. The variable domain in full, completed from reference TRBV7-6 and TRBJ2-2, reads GAGVSQSPRYKVTKRGQDVALRCDPISGHVSLYWYRQALGQGPEFLTYFNYEAQQDKSGLPNDRFSAERPEGSISTLTIQRTEQRDSAMYRCASSLGPGGGGTGELFFGEGSRLTVL.

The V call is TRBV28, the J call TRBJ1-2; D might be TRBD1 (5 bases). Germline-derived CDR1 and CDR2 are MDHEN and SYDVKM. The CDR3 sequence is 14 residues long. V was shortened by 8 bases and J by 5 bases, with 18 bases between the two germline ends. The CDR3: CASLPWGAGYGYTF. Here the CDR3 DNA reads TGTGCCAGCTTACCCTGGGGTGCAGGGTATGGCTACACCTTC.

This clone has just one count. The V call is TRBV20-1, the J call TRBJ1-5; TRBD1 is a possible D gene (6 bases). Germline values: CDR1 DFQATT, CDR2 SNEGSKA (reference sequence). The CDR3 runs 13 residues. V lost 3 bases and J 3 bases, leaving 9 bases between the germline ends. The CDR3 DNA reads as TGCAGTGCTAGTCGGACAGCCAATCAGCCCCAGCATTTT. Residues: CSASRTANQPQHF.

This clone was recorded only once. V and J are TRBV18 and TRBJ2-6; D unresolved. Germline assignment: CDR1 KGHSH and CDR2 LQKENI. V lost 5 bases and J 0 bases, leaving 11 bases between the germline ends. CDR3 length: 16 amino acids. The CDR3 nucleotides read TGTGCCAGCTCAAGGTCGGCAATCTCTGGGGCCAACGTCCTGACTTTC. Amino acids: CASSRSAISGANVLTF.

CDR3 bases: TGTGCCAGCAGCCACGGCGGGACAGTTGATAATTCACCCCTCCACTTT. Protein: CASSHGGTVDNSPLHF. J is TRBJ1-6 and V is TRBV4-2, with TRBD1 matching 7 bases. J gave up 5 bases and V 3 bases, and 7 bases lay outside the gene matches. Germline V gene lookup returns CDR1 LGHNA and CDR2 YNFKEQ. The CDR3 is 16 amino acids.

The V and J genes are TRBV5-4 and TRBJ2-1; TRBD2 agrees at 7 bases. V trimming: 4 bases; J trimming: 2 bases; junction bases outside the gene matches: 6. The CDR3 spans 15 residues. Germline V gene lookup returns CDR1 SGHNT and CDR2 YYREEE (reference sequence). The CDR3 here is CASSRDYRTYNEQFF. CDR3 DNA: TGTGCCAGCAGCAGGGACTATAGGACCTACAATGAGCAGTTCTTC.

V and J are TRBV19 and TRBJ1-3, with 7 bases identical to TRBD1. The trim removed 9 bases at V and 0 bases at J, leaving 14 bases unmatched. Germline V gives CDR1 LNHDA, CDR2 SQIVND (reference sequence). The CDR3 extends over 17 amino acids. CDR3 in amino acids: CASDIRGDASSGNTIYF. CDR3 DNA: TGTGCCAGCGATATCAGGGGGGACGCCAGCTCTGGAAACACCATATATTTT.

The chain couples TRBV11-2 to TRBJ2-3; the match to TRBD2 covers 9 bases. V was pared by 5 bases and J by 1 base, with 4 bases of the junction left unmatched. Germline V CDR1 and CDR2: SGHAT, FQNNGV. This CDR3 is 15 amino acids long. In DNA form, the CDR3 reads TGTGCCAGCAGCGGCTTAGCGGGGGGCACAGATACGCAGTATTTT. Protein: CASSGLAGGTDTQYF.

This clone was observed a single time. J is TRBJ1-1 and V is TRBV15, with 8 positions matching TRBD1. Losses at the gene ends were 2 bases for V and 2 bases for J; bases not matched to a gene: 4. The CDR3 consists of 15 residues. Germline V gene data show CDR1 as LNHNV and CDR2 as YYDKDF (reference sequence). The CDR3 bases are TGTGCCACCAGCAGATTGGGGACAGGAAACACTGAAGCTTTCTTT. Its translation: CATSRLGTGNTEAFF. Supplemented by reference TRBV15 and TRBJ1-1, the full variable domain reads DAMVIQNPRYQVTQFGKPVTLSCSQTLNHNVMYWYQQKSSQAPKLLFHYYDKDFNNEADTPDNFQSRRPNTSFCFLDIRSPGLGDTAMYLCATSRLGTGNTEAFFGQGTRLTVV.

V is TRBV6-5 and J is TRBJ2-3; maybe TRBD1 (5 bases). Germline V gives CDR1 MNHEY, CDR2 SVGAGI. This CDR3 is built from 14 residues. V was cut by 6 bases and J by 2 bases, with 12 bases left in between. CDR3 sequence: CASRETENTDTQYF. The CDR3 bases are TGTGCCAGCAGGGAGACAGAAAACACAGATACGCAGTATTTT.

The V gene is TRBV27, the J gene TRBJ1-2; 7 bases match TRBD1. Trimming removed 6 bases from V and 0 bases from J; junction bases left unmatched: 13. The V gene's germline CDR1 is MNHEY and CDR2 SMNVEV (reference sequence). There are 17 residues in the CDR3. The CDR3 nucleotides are TGTGCCAGCAGCACTCGGGACAGAAGACTCTCTAACTATGGCTACACCTTC. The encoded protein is CASSTRDRRLSNYGYTF.